This T cell receptor beta chain was obtained from a study of PD-1 blockade in classical Hodgkin lymphoma. Profiled with immunoSEQ multiplex PCR; TCRdb holds only in-frame clones, not every one. The sample carries over 85,000 clones, about 93% recorded once. General observations from the study: With respect to the repertoire differences, their causes, possibly disease activity or prior therapy, remain undefined. Relapsed/refractory patients reportedly had the lowest baseline TCR diversity, below newly diagnosed patients, who were below healthy donors. Complete responders' baseline diversity resembled that of newly diagnosed patients. Exclusion covered patients beginning nivolumab under 1 year post-ASCT.

Remarks on this clone: The antigen is not known.

V shed 7 bases and J shed 4 bases, with 16 bases lying between them. The CDR3 loop spans 13 amino acids. Germline values: CDR1 SQVTM, CDR2 ANQGSEA. Sample time point: cycle 4 day 1 (C4D1), after less than 7 weeks of nivolumab. Every patient was affected by relapse after autologous stem cell transplantation, while exposure to brentuximab vedotin was not uniform. The receptor's source is a human donor with classical Hodgkin lymphoma. Sample: peripheral blood mononuclear cells (PBMCs), taken before the fourth cycle of nivolumab. The chain uses TRBV29-1 and TRBJ1-2; weak D call: TRBD1 (6 bases). The CDR3 DNA is TGCAGCGATGCAAGAACAGGGCCCTATGGCTACACCTTC. Residues: CSDARTGPYGYTF.